These 28 T cell receptor beta chains originate from one sample sequenced in a study of blood T cell repertoires in COVID-19. Generated by immunoSEQ multiplex PCR, the TCRdb table keeps only in-frame clones and is missing some. This table has about 380,000 clones, approximately 90% appearing once. Sequencing was performed on PBMCs or T cells enriched from blood (not recorded which). The receptors come from a woman between 18 and 30 years old who had recovered from COVID-19.

The chain combines TRBV19 with TRBJ1-2; perhaps TRBD1 as D (5 bases). Germline loops: CDR1 LNHDA, CDR2 SQIVND (reference sequence). Trimming pared 6 bases from V and 2 bases from J, leaving 16 bases between. This CDR3 comprises 15 residues. CDR3 region: CASSADNRLNYGYTF. The DNA of the CDR3 is TGTGCCAGTAGCGCCGATAACAGGCTGAACTATGGCTACACCTTC.

This chain connects TRBV7-8 to TRBJ1-2; a possible D gene is TRBD1 (5 bases). Looked up from germline, CDR1 is SGHVS and CDR2 is FQNEAQ. V lost 4 bases to trimming and J lost 2 bases, with 11 bases between them. The CDR3 is 14 residues long. CDR3 amino acids: CASSSAGRNYGYTF. CDR3 coding DNA: TGTGCCAGCAGCTCGGCGGGACGAAACTATGGCTACACCTTC.

This chain links TRBV5-6 with TRBJ2-1; 8 bases align to TRBD1. This CDR3 is built from 15 residues. J was trimmed by 1 base and V by 2 bases; bases with no gene match: 2. Germline values: CDR1 SGHDT, CDR2 YYEEEE. CDR3 loop: CASSFRTGSYNEQFF. In DNA, the CDR3 is TGTGCCAGCAGCTTTAGGACAGGGTCCTACAATGAGCAGTTCTTC.

This chain uses TRBV7-8 with TRBJ1-3; TRBD1 agrees at 8 bases. The CDR3 is made up of 13 amino acids. After removal of 4 bases from V and 16 bases from J, the junction contained 12 bases not matched to a gene. Germline V CDR1 and CDR2: SGHVS, FQNEAQ. CDR3 in DNA: TGTGCCAGCAGCTCGGACCCGGGACAGGTTTCCTATTTT. This translates into CASSSDPGQVSYF.

The chain has TRBV6-4 and TRBJ2-1; 9 bases are a match to TRBD2. Germline CDR1 reads MRHNA; CDR2 reads SNTAGT. CDR3 length equals 16 residues. J gave up 2 bases and V 6 bases, and 8 bases lay outside the gene matches. The CDR3 loop reads CASSRLAGQTYNEQFF. DNA of the CDR3: TGTGCCAGCAGCCGCCTAGCGGGGCAGACCTACAATGAGCAGTTCTTC.

The rearrangement links TRBV24-1 to TRBJ2-7; TRBD1 agrees at 7 bases. This CDR3 comprises 12 residues. V shed 8 bases, J shed 2 bases, and the junction held 2 bases outside the gene matches. Looked up from germline, CDR1 is KGHDR and CDR2 is SFDVKD. The CDR3 loop reads CATTGQPYEQYF. CDR3 coding DNA: TGTGCCACCACGGGACAGCCCTACGAGCAGTACTTC.

V is TRBV7-3 and J is TRBJ2-1; 9 nucleotides line up with TRBD2. The CDR3 has 15 residues. V dropped 5 bases and J dropped 4; count of bases not matched to a gene: 6. CDR1 is SGHTA and CDR2 is FQGTGA in the germline V gene. The CDR3 sequence: CASSALAGDYNEQFF. The CDR3 coding sequence is TGTGCCAGCAGCGCCTTAGCGGGGGATTACAATGAGCAGTTCTTC.

V and J are TRBV9 and TRBJ1-1; D gene unclear. This CDR3 has 14 residues. Trimming pared 4 bases from V and 2 bases from J, leaving 12 bases between. Germline CDR1 is SGDLS and CDR2 is YYNGEE. CDR3 DNA sequence: TGTGCCAGCAGCCCAGTTCCCGAAAACACTGAAGCTTTCTTT. It yields the protein CASSPVPENTEAFF.

This sequence joins TRBV6-5 and TRBJ1-5, with no clear D. Germline lookup yields CDR1 MNHEY and CDR2 SVGAGI. V lost 2 bases and J lost 2, with 7 bases in between. The length of the CDR3 is 14 residues. DNA of the CDR3: TGTGCCAGCAGTTACGGCCAACGCAATCAGCCCCAGCATTTT. Its protein is CASSYGQRNQPQHF.

The chain has TRBV28 and TRBJ2-7; D ambiguous. The CDR3 sequence is 15 residues long. The germline CDR1 and CDR2 sequences are MDHEN and SYDVKM. The V gene lost 1 base and the J gene lost 0 bases, with 10 bases spanning the gap. CDR3 nucleotide sequence: TGTGCCAGCAGTTTATTTCCAACCTACTCCTACGAGCAGTACTTC. Translation: CASSLFPTYSYEQYF.

The genes are TRBV19 and TRBJ2-1; 8 bases agree with TRBD1. V was pared by 4 bases and J by 6 bases, with 5 bases of the junction left unmatched. This CDR3 contains 14 residues. Germline V CDR1 and CDR2: LNHDA, SQIVND (reference sequence). In DNA form, the CDR3 reads TGTGCCAGTAGTAGAGCTACAGGGGGCAATGAGCAGTTCTTC. Its protein is CASSRATGGNEQFF.

The chain combines TRBV2 with TRBJ2-1; 7 nucleotides align to TRBD1. CDR1 and CDR2 from the germline V gene are SNHLY and FYNNEI. The CDR3 extends over 14 amino acids. V lost 4 bases, J lost 2 bases, and 2 bases stayed unmatched. CDR3 bases: TGTGCCAGCAGTGGGACAGGCCCCTACAATGAGCAGTTCTTC. Its protein product is CASSGTGPYNEQFF. Filled out from reference TRBV2 and TRBJ2-1, the complete variable domain reads EPEVTQTPSHQVTQMGQEVILRCVPISNHLYFYWYRQILGQKVEFLVSFYNNEISEKSEIFDDQFSVERPDGSNFTLKIRSTKLEDSAMYFCASSGTGPYNEQFFGPGTRLTVL.

The gene calls are TRBV6-5 and TRBJ1-3, with 9 bases matching TRBD1. With 10 bases clipped from V and 0 bases from J, the junction kept 4 bases outside the gene matches. The CDR3 is made up of 14 amino acids. Germline V gives CDR1 MNHEY, CDR2 SVGAGI. The CDR3 here is CAIDRGGSGNTIYF. For the CDR3, the DNA is TGTGCCATTGACAGGGGGGGCTCTGGAAACACCATATATTTT.

The chain uses TRBV2 and TRBJ1-1, with D uncertain. With 8 bases removed from V and 3 bases from J, the gap between germline ends came to 13 bases. Germline lookup yields CDR1 SNHLY and CDR2 FYNNEI. This CDR3 has 13 amino acids. As DNA, the CDR3 is TGTGCCAGCGGAGAGGGTGGACACACTGAAGCTTTCTTT. Protein sequence: CASGEGGHTEAFF.

The rearrangement joins TRBV5-4 to TRBJ1-2, with TRBD1 matching 7 bases. The CDR3 totals 13 residues. Germline V gives CDR1 SGHNT, CDR2 YYREEE (reference sequence). Losses at the gene ends were 4 bases for V and 3 bases for J; bases not matched to a gene: 3. The CDR3 DNA is TGTGCCAGCAGCGCCGACAGGGACTATGGCTACACCTTC. The encoded protein is CASSADRDYGYTF.

This rearrangement joins TRBV6-5 to TRBJ2-7, with TRBD1 matching 8 bases. Losses at the gene ends were 4 bases for V and 4 bases for J; bases not matched to a gene: 9. The germline CDR1 and CDR2 sequences are MNHEY and SVGAGI. The CDR3 covers 15 residues. Here the CDR3 reads CASSSGQGGMYEQYF. The DNA of the CDR3 is TGTGCCAGCAGTTCCGGACAGGGCGGAATGTACGAGCAGTACTTC.

The chain employs TRBV18 and TRBJ1-1; tentatively, D is TRBD1 (6 bases). The V end lost 2 bases, the J end lost 4 bases, and 17 bases lay between the germline ends. CDR1 is KGHSH, CDR2 LQKENI, per germline. The length of the CDR3 is 16 residues. CDR3 bases: TGTGCCAGCTCACCATTCGGGACACCTGGGGGCACTGAAGCTTTCTTT. Amino acid sequence: CASSPFGTPGGTEAFF.

The chain carries TRBV10-2 and TRBJ1-6; D gene uncertain. The germline V and J ends were trimmed by 2 bases and 3 bases, with 8 bases remaining between them. The length of the CDR3 is 15 residues. Germline V CDR1 and CDR2: WSHSY, SAAADI. The CDR3 reads CASSERVFYNSPLHF. CDR3 DNA: TGCGCCAGCAGTGAGCGGGTCTTCTATAATTCACCCCTCCACTTT.

The V and J genes are TRBV5-1 and TRBJ1-1; possible D gene TRBD1, 6 bases. Trimming cost V 3 bases and J 3 bases, with 15 bases left between them. Germline CDR1 is SGHRS and CDR2 is YFSETQ. The CDR3 has 15 residues. The CDR3 is CASSWGGREYTEAFF. CDR3 DNA sequence: TGCGCCAGCAGCTGGGGGGGCAGAGAATACACTGAAGCTTTCTTT.

This chain links TRBV3-1 (or the pseudogene TRBV3-2) with TRBJ2-3; possibly TRBD2 for D (5 bases). V lost 2 bases and J 2 bases, leaving 8 bases between the germline ends. The CDR3 consists of 14 residues. Germline assignment: CDR1 LGHDT and CDR2 YNNKEL (reference sequence). The chain's CDR3 is CASSQSGVTDTQYF. In DNA, the CDR3 is TGTGCCAGCAGCCAATCCGGGGTCACAGATACGCAGTATTTT.

The V and J genes are TRBV4-1 and TRBJ2-1; 9 nucleotides align to TRBD1. Trimming took 4 bases from V and 1 from J; bases not matched to a gene: 5. This CDR3 region has 16 residues. Per the germline V gene, CDR1 is MGHRA and CDR2 is YSYEKL. The CDR3 region is CASSRAGTGSYNEQFF. As DNA, the CDR3 is TGCGCCAGCAGCCGGGCCGGGACAGGGTCCTACAATGAGCAGTTCTTC.

The genes are TRBV7-8 and TRBJ2-7; tentatively, D is TRBD2 (6 bases). Germline V gene lookup returns CDR1 SGHVS and CDR2 FQNEAQ. The CDR3 has 14 residues. The V and J ends lost 3 bases and 3 bases respectively, with 12 bases between them. The CDR3 spells CASSLPGLYYEQYF. For the CDR3, the DNA is TGTGCCAGCAGCTTGCCGGGACTGTACTACGAGCAGTACTTC.

V and J are TRBV27 and TRBJ1-5; TRBD1 agrees at 7 bases. The CDR3 extends over 15 amino acids. J gave up 0 bases and V 6 bases, and 5 bases lay outside the gene matches. Germline V gives CDR1 MNHEY, CDR2 SMNVEV (reference sequence). CDR3: CASREGQYSNQPQHF. The DNA for the CDR3 is TGTGCCAGCAGGGAGGGACAGTATAGCAATCAGCCCCAGCATTTT.

The gene calls are TRBV28 and TRBJ1-1, with D uncertain. The length of the CDR3 is 12 residues. V lost 6 bases and J lost 2, with 7 bases in between. Germline V gene lookup returns CDR1 MDHEN and CDR2 SYDVKM. The CDR3 spells CASSGFNTEAFF. CDR3 coding DNA: TGTGCCAGCAGCGGTTTTAACACTGAAGCTTTCTTT.

The chain employs TRBV5-6 and TRBJ1-1; D is unresolved. The length of the CDR3 is 11 residues. V shed 3 bases and J shed 6 bases, with 6 bases lying between them. From germline, CDR1 is SGHDT and CDR2 YYEEEE. DNA of the CDR3: TGTGCCAGCAGCTCCCGGGCTGAAGCTTTCTTT. Translating it yields CASSSRAEAFF. The whole variable domain, remainder taken from reference TRBV5-6 and TRBJ1-1, is DAGVTQSPTHLIKTRGQQVTLRCSPKSGHDTVSWYQQALGQGPQFIFQYYEEEERQRGNFPDRFSGHQFPNYSSELNVNALLLGDSALYLCASSSRAEAFFGQGTRLTVV.

The CDR3 DNA sequence: TGTGCCAGCTCACCGCCGGACAGGGGCAAATGGGCCGGGGAGCTGTTTTTT. It yields the protein CASSPPDRGKWAGELFF. The V gene is TRBV18, the J gene TRBJ2-2; 9 positions agree with TRBD1. The CDR3 loop spans 17 amino acids. The V segment lost 3 bases and the J segment 6 bases; nucleotides outside the gene matches: 11. Per the germline V gene, CDR1 is KGHSH and CDR2 is LQKENI.

This clone occurred a few times. The gene calls are TRBV11-3 and TRBJ2-7; 10 bases agree with TRBD1. Losses at the gene ends were 4 bases for V and 5 bases for J; bases not matched to a gene: 8. Germline CDR1 is SGHNT and CDR2 is YENEEA. This CDR3 region has 15 residues. CDR3 amino acids: CASSSPSGTGDEQYF. Written as DNA, the CDR3 is TGTGCCAGCAGCTCCCCTTCAGGGACAGGGGACGAGCAGTACTTC.

V and J are TRBV4-3 and TRBJ1-1, with D uncertain. Germline V CDR1 and CDR2: LGHNA, YSLEER. The germline V and J ends were trimmed by 0 bases and 0 bases, with 8 bases remaining between them. The CDR3 is 15 residues long. This chain's CDR3 is CASSQDRELNTEAFF. The CDR3 DNA is TGCGCCAGCAGCCAAGACCGGGAGTTGAACACTGAAGCTTTCTTT.